A selection of T cell receptor beta chains follows, all from one sample in a study of cytomegalovirus exposure and HLA in healthy donors. Assay: immunoSEQ multiplex PCR; the TCRdb copy retains only in-frame clones and omits some. The sample holds roughly 120,000 clones, around three quarters seen once. The sequenced sample consisted of PBMCs. Source of these receptors: a woman in her fifties or sixties in good health and CMV-seropositive. Each CDR3 is given with its conserved first and last residue. The D gene is left open where the match is weak. Rows give clone size only sometimes, using once, few, many, or a class for an expanded clone.

v_gene	j_gene	d_gene	abundance	CDR3nt	CDR3aa
TRBV6-5	TRBJ1-3	-	-	TGTGCCAGCAGGGCCGGCGGTGGAAACACCATATATTTT	CASRAGGGNTIYF
TRBV5-8	TRBJ1-2	-	once	TGTGCCAGCAGCTTGCTAAACAGTAACTATGGCTACACCTTC	CASSLLNSNYGYTF
TRBV2	TRBJ1-2	-	-	TGTGCCATGCGAGGGGGGGGGCGGGTCTATGGCTACACCTTC	CAMRGGGRVYGYTF
TRBV5-1	TRBJ1-4	TRBD1	-	TGCGCCAGCAGCCCTACCGGGACAGGGGAATATGAAAAACTGTTTTTT	CASSPTGTGEYEKLFF
TRBV4-2	TRBJ2-3	TRBD1	-	TGTGCCAGCAGCCAAGGGGGACAGTTTTTTAGCACAGATACGCAGTATTTT	CASSQGGQFFSTDTQYF
TRBV2	TRBJ1-2	TRBD1	-	TGTGCCAGCGGCCCGGGACAGGGGGCGTCGGGCTACACCTTC	CASGPGQGASGYTF
TRBV7-2	TRBJ2-4	-	-	TGTGCCAGCAGCTTCCGTGGGAGAGGGATAGCCAAAAACATTCAGTACTTC	CASSFRGRGIAKNIQYF
TRBV6-1	TRBJ2-3	TRBD2	-	TGTGCCAGCCTGCGGGCACTAGCGGGAGATACGCAGTATTTT	CASLRALAGDTQYF
TRBV7-9	TRBJ2-4	-	-	TGTGCCAGCAGAGGTGGAGCGGAAAACATTCAGTACTTC	CASRGGAENIQYF
TRBV6-5	TRBJ2-2	TRBD1	-	TGCGCCAGCAGTTCGGGACAGAGAAACACCGGGGAGCTGTTTTTT	CASSSGQRNTGELFF
TRBV6-5	TRBJ2-7	TRBD1	-	TGTGCCAGCAGGTCGACAGGGGGCGAGCAGTACTTC	CASRSTGGEQYF
TRBV7-2	TRBJ2-1	TRBD1	-	TGTGCCAGCAGTTCGAGGGACAGCTACAATGAGCAGTTCTTC	CASSSRDSYNEQFF
TRBV6-6	TRBJ1-1	-	-	TGTGCCAGCAGCGACGACCTCGCCTCTAGGGGCACTGAAGCTTTCTTT	CASSDDLASRGTEAFF
TRBV6-1	TRBJ2-7	TRBD2	-	TGTGCCAGCAGGGATACTAGCGGGAGCTCCTACGAGCAGTACTTC	CASRDTSGSSYEQYF
TRBV7-9	TRBJ2-1	-	-	TGTTCCAGCAGCTTAGGTGGAGACACGGATAGAGGGGAGCAGTTCTTC	CSSSLGGDTDRGEQFF
TRBV29-1	TRBJ2-1	-	-	TGCAGCGTTGAAGGCGTCAATGAGCAGTTCTTC	CSVEGVNEQFF
TRBV6-5	TRBJ1-6	-	-	TGTGCCAGCAGTTACTCGGGCCGCTCCTATAATTCACCCCTCCACTTT	CASSYSGRSYNSPLHF
TRBV27	TRBJ1-4	-	-	TGTGCCAGGACCGGAGGGGTTAATGAAAAACTGTTTTTT	CARTGGVNEKLFF
TRBV9	TRBJ2-7	TRBD2	-	TGTGCCAGCAGCGTAGGGGACGGACTAGCGGGGGCCTACGAGCAGTACTTC	CASSVGDGLAGAYEQYF
TRBV2	TRBJ1-2	TRBD1	-	TGTGCCAGCAGGGGTGGGACAGGGGGCGCCTATGGCTACACCTTC	CASRGGTGGAYGYTF
TRBV6-6	TRBJ1-1	-	-	TGTGCCAGCAGTTACGACAGAAACACTGAAGCTTTCTTT	CASSYDRNTEAFF
TRBV7-9	TRBJ2-7	-	-	TGTGCCAGCAGCTTATTGGGAGGGACAGGCTCCTACGAGCAGTACTTC	CASSLLGGTGSYEQYF
TRBV5-6	TRBJ1-2	-	-	TGTGCCAGCAGCTTGGGCAAAGGCGGACTCGGCTACACCTTC	CASSLGKGGLGYTF
TRBV4-3	TRBJ2-7	-	few	TGCGCCAGCAGCCAAGATTTGACAGCGCATACTGGTTCCTACGAGCAGTACTTC	CASSQDLTAHTGSYEQYF
TRBV19	TRBJ2-3	TRBD2	-	TGTGCCAGTAGTGGGTACCCGGGACTAGCGGGGGAAGCAGATACGCAGTATTTT	CASSGYPGLAGEADTQYF
TRBV7-6	TRBJ2-3	TRBD2	-	TGTGCCAGCAGGACTAGCGGGGGGACGAGTGGCACAGATACGCAGTATTTT	CASRTSGGTSGTDTQYF
TRBV7-9	TRBJ2-1	TRBD2	-	TGTGCCAGCAGCCCAGTAAGCGGGGGGGCAAATGAGCAGTTCTTC	CASSPVSGGANEQFF
TRBV7-3	TRBJ1-1	TRBD1	-	TGTGCCAGCAGCTCTCGGACAGGGCGGAACACTGAAGCTTTCTTT	CASSSRTGRNTEAFF
TRBV19	TRBJ1-2	-	-	TGTGCCAGTAGTATGTCGGAACAGGGCGGCTACACCTTC	CASSMSEQGGYTF
TRBV9	TRBJ2-5	TRBD2	-	TGTGCCAGCAGCTACGGACTAGAGGAGACCCAGTACTTC	CASSYGLEETQYF
TRBV7-9	TRBJ2-7	-	few	TGTGCCAGCAGCTTAGCTCGAGAAACCTACGAGCAGTACTTC	CASSLARETYEQYF
TRBV9	TRBJ1-1	-	-	TGTGCCAGCAGCGTAGAACCGGGTACTGAAGCTTTCTTT	CASSVEPGTEAFF
TRBV9	TRBJ2-7	TRBD2	-	TGTGCCAGCAGCGCCAATCCGGGGGGGAAGCCCTACGAGCAGTACTTC	CASSANPGGKPYEQYF
TRBV5-1	TRBJ2-2	TRBD1	-	TGCGCCAGCAGCGAAGGACAGGCTCTGGGGGAGCTGTTTTTT	CASSEGQALGELFF
TRBV2	TRBJ2-7	-	-	TGTGCCAGTACAGGTGACCAAAATTACGAGCAGTACTTC	CASTGDQNYEQYF
TRBV27	TRBJ2-3	-	-	TGTGCCAGCAGTCCCCTGGGGGATCCCCGGGGGACAGATACGCAGTATTTT	CASSPLGDPRGTDTQYF
TRBV19	TRBJ2-1	TRBD1	-	TGTGCCAGTGACAGGGGCTTTGGTGAGCAGTTCTTC	CASDRGFGEQFF
TRBV29-1	TRBJ1-1	TRBD1	-	TGCAGCGTCACGCCAGGGGGTCGGAACACTGAAGCTTTCTTT	CSVTPGGRNTEAFF
TRBV5-1	TRBJ1-2	-	few	TGCGCCAGCAGCTTGGAGGGGCGAGCTAACTATGGCTACACCTTC	CASSLEGRANYGYTF
TRBV11-2	TRBJ1-2	-	-	TGTGCCAGCAGCTCCAGGACGGGGGGCTACACCTTC	CASSSRTGGYTF
TRBV7-6	TRBJ1-4	TRBD1	few	TGTGCCAGCAGCGGCAGACAGGGCCCCGCAACTAATGAAAAACTGTTTTTT	CASSGRQGPATNEKLFF
TRBV18	TRBJ2-7	TRBD1	-	TGTGCCAGCTCACCATTGGGGACAGAGTCCTACGAGCAGTACTTC	CASSPLGTESYEQYF
TRBV4-1	TRBJ2-5	-	-	TGCGCCAGCAGCCAACCAGGGATGGAGACCCAGTACTTC	CASSQPGMETQYF
TRBV7-2	TRBJ2-1	TRBD2	-	TGTGCCAGCAGCTTAAACTCCGGGACTAGCGGGAACAATGAGCAGTTCTTC	CASSLNSGTSGNNEQFF
TRBV11-1	TRBJ2-1	-	-	TGTGCCAGCAGCCCAAAAACTAGTCGCAATGAGCAGTTCTTC	CASSPKTSRNEQFF
TRBV30	TRBJ2-7	TRBD2	-	TGTGCCTGGATGTGGGGGCCTAGCGGGTTCGACGAGCAGTACTTC	CAWMWGPSGFDEQYF
TRBV7-2	TRBJ2-5	-	-	TGTGCCAGCAGCTTATCCGTCGGGGAGACCCAGTACTTC	CASSLSVGETQYF
TRBV27	TRBJ1-2	TRBD1	once	TGTGCCAGCAGTTCGGGACAGGGGGTGTACTATGGCTACACCTTC	CASSSGQGVYYGYTF